This TCR beta chain was captured by sequencing in a study of blood T cell repertoires in COVID-19. Study-level background: From T cells, B-cell-depleted T cells, or PBMCs came the material, which was cDNA or gDNA.

The participants were between roughly 18 and 90 years old and came from 24 US areas. Either two negative PCRs, clearance, or symptom resolution qualified Cohort 3 donors as recovered. Source study methods: Reference gene primer amplification in the assay estimated nucleated cell counts. The table came from immunoSEQ multiplex PCR; TCRdb's copy has only in-frame clones and leaves some out. V and J calls and clone size are given by that table; D and trimming were obtained from the DNA. The data hold around 290,000 clones, with around 90% observed a single time. Sequencing used PBMCs or T cells enriched from blood (not recorded which). This TCR derives from a woman in her thirties who had recovered from COVID-19.

CDR3 nucleotides: TGCAGCGCCCGGACAAGACTTGCTGAAGCTTTCTTT. This translates into CSARTRLAEAFF. The V gene is TRBV29-1, the J gene TRBJ1-1, with TRBD1 as a possible D gene (5 bases). Germline V gene sequence: CDR1 SQVTM, CDR2 ANQGSEA. V was clipped by 7 bases and J by 6 bases, with 15 bases between them. The CDR3 length is 12 residues. Together with reference TRBV29-1 and TRBJ1-1, the CDR3 gives the full variable domain: SAVISQKPSRDICQRGTSLTIQCQVDSQVTMMFWYRQQPGQSLTLIATANQGSEATYESGFVIDKFPISRPNLTFSTLTVSNMSPEDSSIYLCSARTRLAEAFFGQGTRLTVV.